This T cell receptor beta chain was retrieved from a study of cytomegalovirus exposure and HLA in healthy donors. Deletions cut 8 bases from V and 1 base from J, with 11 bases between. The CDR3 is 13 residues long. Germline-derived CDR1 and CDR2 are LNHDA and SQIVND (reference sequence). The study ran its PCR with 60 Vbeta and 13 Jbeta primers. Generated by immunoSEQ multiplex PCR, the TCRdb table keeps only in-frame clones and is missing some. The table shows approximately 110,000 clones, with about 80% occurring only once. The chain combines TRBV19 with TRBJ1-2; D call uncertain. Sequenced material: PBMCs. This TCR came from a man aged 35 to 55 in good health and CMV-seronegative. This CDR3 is CASLAGFNYGYTF. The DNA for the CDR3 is TGTGCCAGTCTCGCAGGCTTTAACTATGGCTACACCTTC.